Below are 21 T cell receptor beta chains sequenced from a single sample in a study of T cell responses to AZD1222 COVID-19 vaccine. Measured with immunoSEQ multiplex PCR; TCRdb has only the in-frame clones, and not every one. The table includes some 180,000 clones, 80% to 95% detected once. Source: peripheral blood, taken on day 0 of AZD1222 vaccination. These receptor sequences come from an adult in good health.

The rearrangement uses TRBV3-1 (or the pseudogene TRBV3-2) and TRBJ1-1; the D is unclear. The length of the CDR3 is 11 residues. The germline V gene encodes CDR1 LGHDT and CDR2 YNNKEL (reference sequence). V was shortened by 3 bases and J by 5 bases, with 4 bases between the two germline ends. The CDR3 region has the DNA TGTGCCAGCAGCCAGCGAACTGAAGCTTTCTTT. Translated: CASSQRTEAFF.

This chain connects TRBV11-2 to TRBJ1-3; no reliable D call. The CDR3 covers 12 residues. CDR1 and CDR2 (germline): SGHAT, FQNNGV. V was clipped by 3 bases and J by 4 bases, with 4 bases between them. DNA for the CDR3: TGTGCCAGCAGCTTCCCAGGAAACACCATATATTTT. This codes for CASSFPGNTIYF.

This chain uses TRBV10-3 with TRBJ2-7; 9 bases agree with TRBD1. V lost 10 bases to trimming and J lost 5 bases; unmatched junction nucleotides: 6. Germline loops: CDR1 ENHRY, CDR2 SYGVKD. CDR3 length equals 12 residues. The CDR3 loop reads CATRTGDHEQYF. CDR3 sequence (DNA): TGTGCCACCCGGACAGGGGACCACGAGCAGTACTTC.

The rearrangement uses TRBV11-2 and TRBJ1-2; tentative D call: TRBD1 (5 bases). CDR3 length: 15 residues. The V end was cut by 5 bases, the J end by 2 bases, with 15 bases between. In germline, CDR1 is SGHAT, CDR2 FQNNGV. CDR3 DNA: TGTGCCAGCAGCCCCAGTGGGGCTTTAAACTATGGCTACACCTTC. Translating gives CASSPSGALNYGYTF.

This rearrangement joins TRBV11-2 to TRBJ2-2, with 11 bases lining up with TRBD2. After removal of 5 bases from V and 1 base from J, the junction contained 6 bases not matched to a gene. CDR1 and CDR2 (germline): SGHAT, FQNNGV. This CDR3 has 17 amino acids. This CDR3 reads CASSPGLAGGNTGELFF. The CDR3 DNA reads TGTGCCAGCAGCCCCGGGCTAGCGGGGGGGAACACCGGGGAGCTGTTTTTT.

CDR3 sequence reads: CASSLAGQGAYYGYTF. CDR3 in DNA: TGTGCCAGCAGCTTGGCGGGACAGGGGGCCTACTATGGCTACACCTTC. The rearrangement joins TRBV7-9 to TRBJ1-2; 12 bases fit TRBD1. Germline trimming cut 3 bases from V and 3 bases from J; bases unmatched to any gene: 5. CDR1 SEHNR and CDR2 FQNEAQ come from the germline V gene (reference sequence). The length of the CDR3 is 16 residues.

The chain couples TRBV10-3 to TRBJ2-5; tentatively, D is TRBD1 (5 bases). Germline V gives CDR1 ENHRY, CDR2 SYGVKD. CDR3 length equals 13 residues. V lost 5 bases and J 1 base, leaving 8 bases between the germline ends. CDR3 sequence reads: CAISSDSQETQYF. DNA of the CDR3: TGTGCCATCAGTTCCGACAGCCAAGAGACCCAGTACTTC.

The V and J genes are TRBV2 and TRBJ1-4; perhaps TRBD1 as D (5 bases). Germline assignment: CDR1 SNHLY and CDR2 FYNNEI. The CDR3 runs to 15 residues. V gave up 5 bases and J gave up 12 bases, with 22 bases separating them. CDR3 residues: CASSKRQTPLAELFF. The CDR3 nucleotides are TGTGCCAGCAGTAAACGACAGACCCCGTTAGCGGAACTGTTTTTT.

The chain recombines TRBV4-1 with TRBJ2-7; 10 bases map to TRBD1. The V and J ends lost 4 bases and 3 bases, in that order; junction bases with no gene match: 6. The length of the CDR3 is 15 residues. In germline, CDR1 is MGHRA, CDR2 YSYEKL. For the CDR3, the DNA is TGCGCCAGCAGCCTAGGAGACAGGGGGCTCTACGAGCAGTACTTC. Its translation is CASSLGDRGLYEQYF.

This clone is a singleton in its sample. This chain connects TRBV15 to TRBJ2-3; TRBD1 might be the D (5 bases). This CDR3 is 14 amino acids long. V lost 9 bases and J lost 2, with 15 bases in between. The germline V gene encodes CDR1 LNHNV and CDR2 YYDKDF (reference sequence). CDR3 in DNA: TGTGCCACTACCCCCCGCAGGGACACAGATACGCAGTATTTT. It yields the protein CATTPRRDTDTQYF.

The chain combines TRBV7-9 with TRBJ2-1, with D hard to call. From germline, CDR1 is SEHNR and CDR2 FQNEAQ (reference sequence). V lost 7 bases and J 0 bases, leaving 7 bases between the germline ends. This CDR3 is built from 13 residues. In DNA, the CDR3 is TGTGCCAGCAACTGGGACTCCTACAATGAGCAGTTCTTC. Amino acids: CASNWDSYNEQFF.

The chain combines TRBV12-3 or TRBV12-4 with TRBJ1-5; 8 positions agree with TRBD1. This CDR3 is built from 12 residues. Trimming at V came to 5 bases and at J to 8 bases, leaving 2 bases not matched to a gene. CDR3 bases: TGTGCCAGCAGTGCACAGGGGGAGCCCCAGCATTTT. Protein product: CASSAQGEPQHF.

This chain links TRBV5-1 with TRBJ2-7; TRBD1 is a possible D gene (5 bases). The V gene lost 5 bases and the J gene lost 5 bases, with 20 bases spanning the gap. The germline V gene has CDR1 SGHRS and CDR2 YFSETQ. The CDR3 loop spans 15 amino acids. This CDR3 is CASSSWQGLYDEQYF. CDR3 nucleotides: TGCGCCAGCAGTTCGTGGCAGGGCCTTTACGACGAGCAGTACTTC.

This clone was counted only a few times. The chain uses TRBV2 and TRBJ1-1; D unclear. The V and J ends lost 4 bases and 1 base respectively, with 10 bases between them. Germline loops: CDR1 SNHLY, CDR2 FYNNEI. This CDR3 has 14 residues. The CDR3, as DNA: TGTGCCAGCAGTGTCACAAGCTGGAACACTGAAGCTTTCTTT. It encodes CASSVTSWNTEAFF.

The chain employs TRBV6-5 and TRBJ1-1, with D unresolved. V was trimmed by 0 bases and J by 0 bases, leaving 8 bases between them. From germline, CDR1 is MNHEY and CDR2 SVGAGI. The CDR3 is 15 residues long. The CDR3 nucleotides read TGTGCCAGCAGTTACTCGTCCGTTATGAACACTGAAGCTTTCTTT. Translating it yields CASSYSSVMNTEAFF.

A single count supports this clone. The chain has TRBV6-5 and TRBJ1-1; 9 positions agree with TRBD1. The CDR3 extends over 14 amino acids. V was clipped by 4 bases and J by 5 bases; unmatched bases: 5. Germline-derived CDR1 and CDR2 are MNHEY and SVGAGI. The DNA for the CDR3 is TGTGCCAGCAGTTCCGACAGGGGGGGTACTGAAGCTTTCTTT. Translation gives CASSSDRGGTEAFF.

DNA for the CDR3: TGCGCCAGCAGCAGACAGGGTGAGAACACTGAAGCTTTCTTT. Its translation: CASSRQGENTEAFF. The V gene is TRBV5-1, the J gene TRBJ1-1; 7 nucleotides agree with TRBD1. Germline CDR1 SGHRS, CDR2 YFSETQ. J was trimmed by 1 base and V by 4 bases; bases with no gene match: 4. The CDR3 runs 14 residues.

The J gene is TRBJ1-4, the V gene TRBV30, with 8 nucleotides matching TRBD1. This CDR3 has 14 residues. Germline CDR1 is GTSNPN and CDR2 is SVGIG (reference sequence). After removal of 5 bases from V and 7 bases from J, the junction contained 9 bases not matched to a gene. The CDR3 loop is CAWGTGQGGEKLFF. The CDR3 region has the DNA TGTGCCTGGGGTACTGGACAGGGAGGTGAAAAACTGTTTTTT.

CDR3 nucleotide sequence: TGTGCCAGCAGTTTGGACGAATCCTACGAGCAGTACTTC. Translation: CASSLDESYEQYF. This sequence joins TRBV27 and TRBJ2-7; no clear D. V lost 3 bases and J 1 base, leaving 7 bases between the germline ends. The length of the CDR3 is 13 residues. Germline CDR1 and CDR2: MNHEY and SMNVEV (reference sequence).

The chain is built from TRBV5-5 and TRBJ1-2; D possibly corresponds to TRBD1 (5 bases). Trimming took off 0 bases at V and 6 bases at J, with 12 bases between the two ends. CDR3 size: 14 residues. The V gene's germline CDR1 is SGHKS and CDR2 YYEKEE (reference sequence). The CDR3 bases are TGTGCCAGCAGCTTGGCGACGGGGGGTGATGGCTACACCTTC. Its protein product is CASSLATGGDGYTF.

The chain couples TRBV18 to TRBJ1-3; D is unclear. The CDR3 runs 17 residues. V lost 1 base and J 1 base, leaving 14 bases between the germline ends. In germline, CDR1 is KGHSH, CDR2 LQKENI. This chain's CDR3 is CASSPRGLSFSGNTIYF. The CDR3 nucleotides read TGTGCCAGCTCACCACGCGGGCTAAGTTTTTCTGGAAACACCATATATTTT. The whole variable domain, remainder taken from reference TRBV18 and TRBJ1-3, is NAGVMQNPRHLVRRRGQEARLRCSPMKGHSHVYWYRQLPEEGLKFMVYLQKENIIDESGMPKERFSAEFPKEGPSILRIQQVVRGDSAAYFCASSPRGLSFSGNTIYFGEGSWLTVV.